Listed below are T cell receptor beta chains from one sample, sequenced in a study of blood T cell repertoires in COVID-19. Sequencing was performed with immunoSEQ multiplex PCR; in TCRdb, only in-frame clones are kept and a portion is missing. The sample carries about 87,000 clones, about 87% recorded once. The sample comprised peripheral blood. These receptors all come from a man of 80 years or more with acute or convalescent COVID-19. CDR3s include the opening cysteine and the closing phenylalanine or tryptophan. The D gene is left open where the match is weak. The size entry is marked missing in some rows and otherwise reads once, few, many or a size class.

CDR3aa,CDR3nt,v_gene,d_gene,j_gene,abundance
CASSRTDMRYQPQHF,TGTGCCAGCAGCCGGACAGATATGCGATATCAGCCCCAGCATTTT,TRBV5-7,.,TRBJ1-5,once
CASSLNGGAGNEQFF,TGCGCCAGCAGCTTGAATGGCGGTGCCGGGAATGAGCAGTTCTTC,TRBV5-1,.,TRBJ2-1,.
CASSLWGTGYGYTF,TGTGCCAGCAGTTTATGGGGGACAGGCTATGGCTACACCTTC,TRBV27,TRBD1,TRBJ1-2,.
CASSPSTNQPQHF,TGCGCCAGCAGCCCAAGTACAAATCAGCCCCAGCATTTT,TRBV4-1,.,TRBJ1-5,.
CASSLAGGVGYTF,TGTGCCAGCAGTTTAGCCGGGGGTGTGGGCTACACCTTC,TRBV27,.,TRBJ1-2,.
CASRPSTAANTGELFF,TGTGCCAGCAGGCCGTCCACAGCCGCGAACACCGGGGAGCTGTTTTTT,TRBV14,.,TRBJ2-2,.
CASSATGPSSGANVLTF,TGCGCCAGCAGCGCGACAGGGCCGAGCTCTGGGGCCAACGTCCTGACTTTC,TRBV10-2,TRBD1,TRBJ2-6,.
CASSLGPGGSGELFF,TGTGCCAGCAGCTTAGGGCCAGGGGGCTCCGGGGAGCTGTTTTTT,TRBV7-9,TRBD1,TRBJ2-2,.
CATSGGGLSYNEQFF,TGTGCCACCAGTGGGGGGGGACTTTCCTACAATGAGCAGTTCTTC,TRBV24-1,TRBD2,TRBJ2-1,.
CASSLYNSYEQYF,TGTGCCAGCAGCTTGTACAACTCCTACGAGCAGTACTTC,TRBV5-6,.,TRBJ2-7,.
CASKTGGQKNTEAFF,TGTGCCAGCAAGACAGGGGGCCAGAAGAACACTGAAGCTTTCTTT,TRBV7-2,TRBD1,TRBJ1-1,.
CASSVAPGAEAFF,TGTGCCAGCAGCGTAGCTCCCGGGGCTGAAGCTTTCTTT,TRBV9,.,TRBJ1-1,.
CASSPGTDTQYF,TGTGCCAGCAGCCCCGGCACAGATACGCAGTATTTT,TRBV5-4,.,TRBJ2-3,once
CASSSAQGTGANVLTF,TGCGCCAGCAGCTCTGCACAGGGGACGGGGGCCAACGTCCTGACTTTC,TRBV5-1,TRBD1,TRBJ2-6,.
CASSLGRGTSRDVVNNEQFF,TGCGCCAGCAGCTTGGGCAGGGGAACAAGTCGGGACGTTGTTAACAATGAGCAGTTCTTC,TRBV5-1,.,TRBJ2-1,.
CASSLVGRGTEAFF,TGTGCCAGCAGCTTGGTAGGCAGGGGCACTGAAGCTTTCTTT,TRBV5-5,.,TRBJ1-1,.
CASSFGTGQGAGGYTF,TGTGCCAGCAGCTTCGGGACCGGACAGGGGGCAGGGGGCTACACCTTC,TRBV7-9,TRBD1,TRBJ1-2,.
CASRGTGDRRGYTF,TGTGCCAGCAGGGGGACAGGGGATCGGCGTGGCTACACCTTC,TRBV6-5,TRBD1,TRBJ1-2,few
CASSTAGVNNEQFF,TGTGCCAGCAGCACAGCGGGAGTCAACAATGAGCAGTTCTTC,TRBV9,TRBD2,TRBJ2-1,.
CATSPRDRGPDSYEQYF,TGTGCCACCAGCCCCCGGGACAGAGGCCCCGACTCCTACGAGCAGTACTTC,TRBV15,TRBD1,TRBJ2-7,.
CASSGQGNTGELFF,TGTGCCAGCTCAGGTCAGGGGAACACCGGGGAGCTGTTTTTT,TRBV18,.,TRBJ2-2,.
CASSLASVATKADTQYF,TGTGCCAGCAGCTTAGCGAGCGTCGCGACCAAGGCGGATACGCAGTATTTT,TRBV7-8,.,TRBJ2-3,.
CASSTTPGVGTEAFF,TGTGCCAGCAGCACCACGCCCGGGGTAGGCACTGAAGCTTTCTTT,TRBV7-3,.,TRBJ1-1,.
CAISPNQETQYF,TGTGCCATCAGTCCAAACCAAGAGACCCAGTACTTC,TRBV10-3,.,TRBJ2-5,.
CASSFGKDFGYTF,TGTGCCAGCAGTTTCGGAAAGGACTTTGGCTACACCTTC,TRBV28,.,TRBJ1-2,once
CASSVNVWGLERDTQYF,TGTGCCAGCAGCGTAAACGTTTGGGGCCTGGAGAGGGATACGCAGTATTTT,TRBV9,.,TRBJ2-3,.
CASSPLAVQETQYF,TGTGCCAGCAGTCCACTAGCGGTACAAGAGACCCAGTACTTC,TRBV27,TRBD2,TRBJ2-5,.
CASSQASGRTEQYF,TGTGCCAGCAGCCAGGCTAGCGGGAGGACCGAGCAGTACTTC,TRBV3-1/TRBV3-2,TRBD2,TRBJ2-7,.
CASSFTGRNTIYF,TGTGCCAGCAGTTTTACAGGGAGAAACACCATATATTTT,TRBV28,.,TRBJ1-3,.
CANGGGPDTQYF,TGTGCCAACGGAGGGGGCCCAGATACGCAGTATTTT,TRBV6-5,.,TRBJ2-3,.
CASSQDQGANTIYF,TGCGCCAGCAGCCAAGACCAGGGGGCAAACACCATATATTTT,TRBV4-3,TRBD1,TRBJ1-3,medium-sized
CASSVSGTSGSNEQFF,TGTGCCAGCAGCGTATCTGGGACTAGCGGCTCCAATGAGCAGTTCTTC,TRBV9,TRBD2,TRBJ2-1,.
CASSAQGSEAFF,TGTGCCAGCAGTGCTCAGGGAAGTGAAGCTTTCTTT,TRBV2,.,TRBJ1-1,.
CASSPGLTYEQYF,TGTGCCAGCAGCCCGGGACTAACCTACGAGCAGTACTTC,TRBV9,TRBD2,TRBJ2-7,.
CAWSGGLAAYEQYF,TGTGCCTGGAGTGGAGGACTGGCGGCCTACGAGCAGTACTTC,TRBV30,.,TRBJ2-7,.
CASRPGQGVSYEQYF,TGTGCCAGCAGACCCGGACAGGGGGTTTCCTACGAGCAGTACTTC,TRBV2,TRBD1,TRBJ2-7,.
CATSDPSSGGRRYF,TGTGCCACCAGTGACCCCTCTAGCGGGGGCCGGAGGTACTTC,TRBV24-1,TRBD2,TRBJ2-5,.
CATSDPQGTEAFF,TGTGCCACCAGTGATCCCCAGGGTACTGAAGCTTTCTTT,TRBV24-1,.,TRBJ1-1,.
CASSPSRDYNEQFF,TGTGCCAGCTCACCGTCGCGGGATTACAATGAGCAGTTCTTC,TRBV18,.,TRBJ2-1,.
CASGRGGNTDTQYF,TGTGCCAGTGGGAGGGGAGGTAACACAGATACGCAGTATTTT,TRBV19,TRBD2,TRBJ2-3,.
CASSLILGAYNEQFF,TGTGCCAGCAGCTTGATCCTAGGTGCCTACAATGAGCAGTTCTTC,TRBV5-4,.,TRBJ2-1,.
CASRYRDRLTNYGYTF,TGTGCCAGCAGATACCGGGACAGGTTGACCAACTATGGCTACACCTTC,TRBV6-2/TRBV6-3,TRBD1,TRBJ1-2,.
CASSSMAANEKLFF,TGTGCCAGCAGTTCGATGGCAGCTAATGAAAAACTGTTTTTT,TRBV6-5,.,TRBJ1-4,.
CASGTSGVYNEQFF,TGCGCCAGCGGGACTAGCGGGGTTTACAATGAGCAGTTCTTC,TRBV5-1,TRBD2,TRBJ2-1,.
CASDKGTLSPGELFF,TGTGCCAGCGATAAGGGGACTCTTTCCCCCGGGGAGCTGTTTTTT,TRBV9,.,TRBJ2-2,.
CASSLGTGPLDTEAFF,TGTGCCAGCAGCCTTGGGACAGGGCCCCTAGACACTGAAGCTTTCTTT,TRBV7-3,TRBD1,TRBJ1-1,once
CASSGGGGTGELFF,TGTGCCAGCAGCGGGGGAGGTGGAACCGGGGAGCTGTTTTTT,TRBV3-1/TRBV3-2,.,TRBJ2-2,.
CASSPSRGTMNGYTF,TGTGCCAGCAGTCCCTCTCGGGGAACGATGAATGGCTACACCTTC,TRBV6-5,.,TRBJ1-2,.
CASSFSGEKTEAFF,TGCGCCAGCAGCTTCTCAGGGGAAAAGACTGAAGCTTTCTTT,TRBV5-1,.,TRBJ1-1,.
CASSGPNGDTQYF,TGCGCCAGCAGTGGTCCCAACGGTGATACGCAGTATTTT,TRBV10-1,.,TRBJ2-3,.
CASSQTLGNQPQHF,TGTGCCAGCAGCCAAACTTTAGGCAATCAGCCCCAGCATTTT,TRBV3-1/TRBV3-2,.,TRBJ1-5,.
CASSLAGGLRNTEAFF,TGTGCCAGCAGCCTGGCAGGGGGTTTGAGGAACACTGAAGCTTTCTTT,TRBV14,TRBD1,TRBJ1-1,.
CASSPLAGSYEQYF,TGTGCCAGCTCACCACTTGCAGGCTCCTACGAGCAGTACTTC,TRBV18,.,TRBJ2-7,.